These T cell receptor beta chains were read from a single sample in a study of somatic mutations in cytotoxic T cells in rheumatoid arthritis. The data were produced by immunoSEQ multiplex PCR, yet TCRdb's version contains in-frame clones alone and is incomplete. Among roughly 25,000 clones listed, under 75% were seen once. Sequencing input: CD8+ T cells sorted from blood. The receptors were sampled from a woman in her late teens or twenties in good health. Both conserved end residues are part of each CDR3. The D gene is left open where the match is weak.

J | D | V | CDR3 | DNA
TRBJ2-5 | - | TRBV27 | CASSFEGGQETQYF | TGTGCCAGCAGTTTCGAGGGGGGGCAAGAGACCCAGTACTTC
TRBJ2-7 | TRBD2 | TRBV4-2 | CASSQVASGGYEQYF | TGTGCCAGCAGCCAAGTGGCTAGCGGGGGGTACGAGCAGTACTTC
TRBJ1-2 | - | TRBV7-9 | CASSLGAPPRDNYGYTF | TGTGCCAGCAGCTTAGGCGCCCCACCGCGGGATAACTATGGCTACACCTTC
TRBJ1-1 | - | TRBV25-1 | CASSESGDIEAFF | TGTGCCAGCAGTGAATCGGGGGACATAGAAGCTTTCTTT
TRBJ2-3 | TRBD1 | TRBV27 | CASSPSTGIGTDTQYF | TGTGCCAGCAGTCCCTCGACAGGGATTGGGACAGATACGCAGTATTTT
TRBJ1-1 | - | TRBV6-6 | CASRLGGNTEAFF | TGTGCCAGCAGGTTGGGGGGGAACACTGAAGCTTTCTTT
TRBJ2-2 | - | TRBV6-5 | CASSYSRGGGELFF | TGTGCCAGCAGTTACTCTCGTGGGGGCGGGGAGCTGTTTTTT
TRBJ2-4 | - | TRBV27 | CASSRNSVAKNIQYF | TGTGCCAGCAGTAGGAACAGCGTAGCCAAAAACATTCAGTACTTC
TRBJ2-5 | - | TRBV25-1 | CASSVSLGLGAQETQYF | TGTGCCAGCAGTGTAAGTCTGGGCCTCGGGGCGCAAGAGACCCAGTACTTC
TRBJ1-4 | - | TRBV7-3 | CASSFAPGEKLFF | TGTGCCAGCAGCTTTGCACCAGGTGAAAAACTGTTTTTT